Following are 14 T cell receptor beta chains from one sample sequenced in a study of human T cells and chemical hapten exposure. A single record per CDR3 protein comes from TCRdb applying MiXCR to the RACE reads. The sample includes around 99,000 distinct CDR3 sequences, 11% of them seen just once. Time point denoted: patch test 2, 6 weeks after DPC sensitization. The sample's treatment: therapeutic diphenylcyclopropenone sensitization with weekly scalp DPC. Source: whole blood, taken in connection with sensitization to the hapten diphenylcyclopropenone (DPC). The receptors were sampled from a man in his forties with alopecia areata. Some clones in this sample may be carry-over from other donors' samples.

The V and J genes are TRBV19 and TRBJ2-7, with TRBD2 as a possible D gene (6 bases). The CDR3 spans 17 residues. The ends were cut back, 1 base at V and 7 bases at J, with 23 bases in the middle. In germline, CDR1 is LNHDA, CDR2 SQIVND (reference sequence). CDR3 nucleotides: TGTGCCAGTAGTATAGTCGGCGAGGGTTTTGGAGGAGGGGAGCAGTACTTC. This gives the protein CASSIVGEGFGGGEQYF. The entire variable domain, with the rest obtained from reference TRBV19 and TRBJ2-7, is as follows: DGGITQSPKYLFRKEGQNVTLSCEQNLNHDAMYWYRQDPGQGLRLIYYSQIVNDFQKGDIAEGYSVSREKKESFPLTVTSAQKNPTAFYLCASSIVGEGFGGGEQYFGPGTRLTVT.

In its sample, this clonotype was seen a few times. This chain connects TRBV4-3 to TRBJ2-7, with D uncertain. CDR1 LGHNA and CDR2 YSLEER come from the germline V gene. V lost 1 base and J 5 bases, leaving 9 bases between the germline ends. The CDR3 has 13 residues. The CDR3 DNA follows: TGCGCCAGCAGCCAAGGTCCCGATAACGAGCAGTACTTC. It specifies CASSQGPDNEQYF.

The rearrangement links TRBV5-1 to TRBJ1-1; D unclear. This CDR3 spans 13 amino acids. V was trimmed by 0 bases and J by 11 bases, leaving 14 bases between them. The germline V gene encodes CDR1 SGHRS and CDR2 YFSETQ. CDR3 bases: TGCGCCAGCAGCTTGGGCATCTCTGCTGGGGCTTTCTTT. It translates to CASSLGISAGAFF.

This clonotype has at least ten counts. This sequence joins TRBV29-1 and TRBJ1-1, with 11 bases fitting TRBD1. Germline V gene sequence: CDR1 SQVTM, CDR2 ANQGSEA. This CDR3 spans 14 amino acids. Trimming took 4 bases from V and 0 from J; bases not matched to a gene: 1. The CDR3 region has the DNA TGCAGCGTTGGGACAGGGGGCCTGAACACTGAAGCTTTCTTT. As protein: CSVGTGGLNTEAFF.

This clonotype was observed at least ten times. This sequence joins TRBV7-2 and TRBJ2-1; D is perhaps TRBD2 (6 bases). Trimming took 1 base from V and 4 from J, leaving 11 bases between them. The CDR3 totals 15 residues. Germline V gene data show CDR1 as SGHTA and CDR2 as FQGNSA. The CDR3: CASSLDGGIYNEQFF. The CDR3 DNA is TGTGCCAGCAGCTTAGATGGGGGGATATACAATGAGCAGTTCTTC.

This clonotype was found many times. J is TRBJ1-1 and V is TRBV5-1; 7 bases map to TRBD1. Trimming removed 0 bases from V and 1 base from J; junction bases left unmatched: 3. The CDR3 sequence is 15 residues long. The germline CDR1 and CDR2 sequences are SGHRS and YFSETQ. The chain's CDR3 is CASSLGGTANTEAFF. The CDR3 bases are TGCGCCAGCAGCTTGGGCGGGACAGCGAACACTGAAGCTTTCTTT. Based on the CDR3 plus reference TRBV5-1 and TRBJ1-1, the full variable domain is KAGVTQTPRYLIKTRGQQVTLSCSPISGHRSVSWYQQTPGQGLQFLFEYFSETQRNKGNFPGRFSGRQFSNSRSEMNVSTLELGDSALYLCASSLGGTANTEAFFGQGTRLTVV.

This clonotype has more than one count but fewer than ten. This chain connects TRBV6-5 to TRBJ2-4; D tentatively reads TRBD1 or TRBD2 (5 bases each). Germline assignment: CDR1 MNHEY and CDR2 SVGAGI. The germline V and J ends were trimmed by 5 bases and 0 bases, with 17 bases remaining between them. The CDR3 covers 17 residues. CDR3 amino acids: CASSPLRGTLAKNIQYF. The CDR3 DNA is TGTGCCAGCAGTCCTCTTAGAGGGACCTTAGCCAAAAACATTCAGTACTTC.

The V call is TRBV5-6, the J call TRBJ1-6; TRBD1 matches at 9 bases. The CDR3 consists of 15 residues. V lost 3 bases, J lost 8 bases, and 6 bases stayed unmatched. Germline V gene data show CDR1 as SGHDT and CDR2 as YYEEEE. Written as DNA, the CDR3 is TGTGCCAGCAGCTGGACAGGGGTCGGGCATTCACCCCTCCACTTT. Encoded protein: CASSWTGVGHSPLHF.

This clonotype turned up a few times. The CDR3 nucleotides read TGTGCCAGCAGCGGGGATACCTACGAGCAGTACTTC. This codes for CASSGDTYEQYF. The chain links TRBV6-2 or TRBV6-3 to TRBJ2-7; TRBD2 might be the D (5 bases). This CDR3 has 12 amino acids. V lost 6 bases and J lost 2, with 8 bases in between. CDR1 is MNHEY, CDR2 SVGEGT, per germline.

This clonotype was counted a few times. CDR3 protein: CASSLARGEGEAFF. CDR3 DNA sequence: TGTGCCAGCAGCTTAGCTCGAGGGGAGGGAGAAGCTTTCTTT. The rearrangement uses TRBV7-8 and TRBJ1-1; a weak D match, TRBD1 (5 bases). V lost 0 bases, J lost 8 bases, and 13 bases lay in between. This CDR3 region has 14 residues. Looked up from germline, CDR1 is SGHVS and CDR2 is FQNEAQ.

The chain recombines TRBV20-1 with TRBJ2-3, with 9 bases that match TRBD2. The CDR3 is made up of 16 amino acids. In germline, CDR1 is DFQATT, CDR2 SNEGSKA (reference sequence). J lost 0 bases, V lost 6 bases, and 10 bases had no gene match. As DNA, the CDR3 is TGCAGTGCGCGGAGGTTACTAGCGGGCAGCACAGATACGCAGTATTTT. Translating it yields CSARRLLAGSTDTQYF.

This clonotype was detected only a few times. The V and J genes are TRBV18 and TRBJ2-1, with D perhaps matching TRBD1 (6 bases). Trimming took off 1 base at V and 8 bases at J, with 15 bases between the two ends. The CDR3 extends over 15 amino acids. Germline V gene sequence: CDR1 KGHSH, CDR2 LQKENI. The DNA of the CDR3 is TGTGCCAGCTCACCACAGATGGACAGTAAGGATGAGCAGTTCTTC. Translating gives CASSPQMDSKDEQFF.

This clonotype was detected many times. The genes are TRBV12-3 or TRBV12-4 and TRBJ1-1; 11 bases are shared with TRBD1. This CDR3 has 14 residues. Losses at the gene ends were 2 bases for V and 12 bases for J; bases not matched to a gene: 8. The CDR3 loop is CASSLSGQGGTSFF. CDR3 nucleotides: TGTGCCAGCAGTTTATCGGGACAGGGGGGGACGTCTTTCTTT.

A few counts support this clonotype. The rearrangement uses TRBV9 and TRBJ2-5; 7 positions match TRBD1. The V segment lost 4 bases and the J segment 5 bases; nucleotides outside the gene matches: 14. The CDR3 spans 16 residues. The germline gives CDR1 SGDLS, CDR2 YYNGEE. The CDR3: CASSSSAGGFHETQYF. The CDR3 DNA reads as TGTGCCAGCAGCAGTAGTGCAGGGGGATTTCACGAGACCCAGTACTTC.